The entry that follows covers one T cell receptor (beta chain) sequence. Its matching antigen is unknown. Germline CDR1 is WNHNN and CDR2 is SYGVQD (reference sequence). The CDR3 sequence is 15 residues long. The V and J ends lost 6 bases and 7 bases respectively, with 19 bases between them. This entry belongs to a study of graft-versus-host responses after intestinal transplantation. The wider study: All recipients were transplanted with multivisceral, liver-intestinal, or isolated intestinal grafts. Tacrolimus plus steroids were given to all recipients for about three years, preceded by anti-thymocyte globulin induction.

Clones were read by immunoSEQ multiplex PCR, and TCRdb kept only the in-frame ones, dropping some. The sample includes approximately 88,000 clones, 85% to 90% seen only once; the top ten take 0.11%. Broader study findings: Individuals carrying graft-donor T cell macrochimerism showed high graft-versus-host to host-versus-graft clonal ratios in allografts. Early HvG declines after transplant were associated with peak circulating GvH clone levels.

The chain recombines TRBV10-1 with TRBJ2-1, with a possible D match to TRBD2 (5 bases). The sample in question was unstimulated CD4+ T cells sorted from spleen or lymph node cells, obtained before intestinal transplant. The TCR sequence derives from a human donor who received an intestinal transplant. The CDR3 DNA reads TGCGCCAGCAGCCTTCAAGTCACGCCGGGGAATGAGCAGTTCTTC. It translates to CASSLQVTPGNEQFF.